This T cell receptor (beta chain) was recovered during a study of T cell clonotyping in hematopoietic cell transplantation. Looking at the study overall: Recipients' pretransplant samples followed cytoreduction.

Study results and caveats: Graft donor and pretransplant recipient Inverse Simpson Index values predicted broader posttransplant TCR diversity. Recipient TCR diversity dropped after transplant; expanded clonotypes rose from day 30 to 180. Cells were unsorted, so CD4 and CD8 contributions were not separated.

Using immunoSEQ multiplex PCR, the repertoire was profiled, and TCRdb retains in-frame clones only, with some absent. In the table there are 30,000 to 40,000 clones, roughly 94% of which are singletons. In germline, CDR1 is SGHTA, CDR2 FQGNSA. V gave up 5 bases and J gave up 0 bases, with 17 bases separating them. The CDR3 runs to 17 residues. Sample time point: recipient sample about 28 days before transplant, after cytoreduction. As for this clone: The antigen is undetermined.

The J gene is TRBJ2-1, the V gene TRBV7-2; no clear D. This material consisted of peripheral blood mononuclear cells, taken before stem cell transplant. The source of this sequence is a man aged 40-49 years with chronic myeloid leukemia. Some clones in this sample may be carry-over from other donors' samples. The CDR3, as DNA: TGTGCCAGCAGCCCAATTAACGGACGGACCTCCTACAATGAGCAGTTCTTC. This translates into CASSPINGRTSYNEQFF.